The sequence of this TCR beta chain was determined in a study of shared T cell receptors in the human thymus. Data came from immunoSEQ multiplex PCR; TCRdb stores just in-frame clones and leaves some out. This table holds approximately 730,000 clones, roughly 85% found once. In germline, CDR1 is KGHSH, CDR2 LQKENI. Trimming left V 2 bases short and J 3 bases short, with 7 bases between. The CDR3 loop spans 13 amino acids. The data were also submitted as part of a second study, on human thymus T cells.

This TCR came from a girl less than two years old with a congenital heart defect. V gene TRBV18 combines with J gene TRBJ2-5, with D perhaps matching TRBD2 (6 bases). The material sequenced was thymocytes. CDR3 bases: TGTGCCAGCTCACCAGGAGGGAAAGAGACCCAGTACTTC. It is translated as CASSPGGKETQYF.